The 3 T cell receptor beta chains below come from one sample, sequenced in a study of T-cell reconstitution after alpha-beta-depleted transplantation in children. Researchers prepared the TCRbeta library using unique molecular identifiers, the study reports. TCRdb reanalysed the PCR reads using MiXCR and keeps one entry per CDR3 protein. Altogether roughly 790,000 distinct CDR3 sequences are present, approximately 15% being singletons, with the ten largest covering under 6%. Sequencing was performed on PBMCs, mostly from graft donor cells, taken 360 days after TCRalphabeta/CD19-depleted stem cell transplant. These receptors originate from a male patient aged 10-17 years who had a stem cell transplant for acute lymphoblastic leukemia, so the T cells may come from the graft donor.

The chain employs TRBV30 and TRBJ2-3, with 14 bases that match TRBD2. CDR3 length: 15 residues. V lost 8 bases, J lost 3 bases, and 7 bases stayed unmatched. Germline V gene sequence: CDR1 GTSNPN, CDR2 SVGIG (reference sequence). The CDR3 region is CAGGLAGGGTDTQYF. CDR3 nucleotide sequence: TGTGCCGGCGGACTAGCGGGAGGAGGGACAGATACGCAGTATTTT.

This chain links TRBV20-1 with TRBJ2-7; D may be TRBD2 (7 bases). Trimming removed 6 bases at V and 2 bases at J, with 17 bases between. CDR1 and CDR2 from the germline V gene are DFQATT and SNEGSKA (reference sequence). The CDR3 extends over 14 amino acids. The CDR3 sequence is CSAKRGGGAYEQYF. CDR3 in DNA: TGCAGTGCGAAGAGAGGGGGAGGGGCCTACGAGCAGTACTTC.

This clonotype was seen a handful of times. This chain uses TRBV20-1 with TRBJ1-1, with no clear D. CDR1 is DFQATT and CDR2 is SNEGSKA in the germline V gene (reference sequence). The CDR3 length is 11 residues. Trimming shortened V by 1 base and J by 4 bases, and 4 bases separated the two germline ends. The CDR3 DNA is TGCAGTGCTAGAGGGAGCACTGAAGCTTTCTTT. It specifies CSARGSTEAFF.